Listed below are T cell receptor beta chains from one sample, sequenced in a study of blood T cells in healthy people across ages. MiXCR, run by TCRdb on the 5' RACE reads, gives a single entry per CDR3 protein. The sample comprises 1.5 million to 2 million distinct CDR3 sequences, roughly 43% of which are singletons, and roughly 23% rests with the top ten. The specimen sequenced was blood. Receptor source: a human donor in good health. The CDR3 runs from the conserved cysteine through the conserved F or W. D genes are given only for firm matches. Clone size is given for some rows only: seen once, a few or many times, or a class if the clone is expanded.

d_call j_call clone_size v_call cdr3_nt cdr3_aa
TRBD1 TRBJ1-2 few TRBV2 TGTGCCAGCACCGGGGACGGGACAGAGTATGGCTACACCTTC CASTGDGTEYGYTF
TRBD2 TRBJ2-7 - TRBV20-1 TGCAGTGCTAGTGTAGCGGGGACATCCTACGAGCAGTACTTC CSASVAGTSYEQYF
- TRBJ2-5 once TRBV12-3/TRBV12-4 TGTGCCAGCAGTCTCCTCTCGGAAAGCGGAAAGACCCAGTACTTC CASSLLSESGKTQYF
- TRBJ2-4 - TRBV6-1 TGTGCCGGCAGTGACGAGGTACAGGGTGTAGCCAAAAACATTCAGTACTTC CAGSDEVQGVAKNIQYF
TRBD1 TRBJ2-1 once TRBV6-2/TRBV6-3 TGTGCCAGCAGGACCCACCAAATTGACAGGGGGCTTAACAATGAGCAGTTCTTC CASRTHQIDRGLNNEQFF
TRBD1 TRBJ1-2 few TRBV7-9 TGTGCCAGCAGCTTAAAAGGGGGCGACGACTATGGCTACACCTTC CASSLKGGDDYGYTF
- TRBJ1-4 few TRBV7-2 TGTGCCAGCAGCCCGAGTGGGCGATGGGGCGAGAGGAGGGAAAAACTGTTTTTT CASSPSGRWGERREKLFF
- TRBJ2-7 - TRBV20-1 TGCAGTGCTTCGGGGGCCGGTAGGATAGATTCCTACGAGCAGTACTTC CSASGAGRIDSYEQYF
- TRBJ1-2 - TRBV7-8 TGTGCCAGCAGCCCTAGTCCCTCAGGGGTTGGCTACACCTTC CASSPSPSGVGYTF
TRBD1 TRBJ2-5 - TRBV15 TGTGCCACCTCGACAGGGGTCGAGGAGACCCAGTACTTC CATSTGVEETQYF
TRBD2 TRBJ2-5 - TRBV29-1 TGCAGCGTTGAAAGTTCTAAGATCTGGTCTAGCGGGGGTCTCGAGACCCAGTACTTC CSVESSKIWSSGGLETQYF
TRBD1 TRBJ2-5 few TRBV25-1 TGTGCCAGCAGTGAATTCCGACAGGGGGCGATGGAGACCCAGTACTTC CASSEFRQGAMETQYF
- TRBJ1-3 few TRBV7-2 TGTGCCAGCAGCTTAGTCCTCGGGCCTGGGAGAAACACCATATATTTT CASSLVLGPGRNTIYF
- TRBJ2-3 few TRBV5-1 TGCGCCAGCAGCTTGGGTTCGGCGGGCGACACAGATACGCAGTATTTT CASSLGSAGDTDTQYF
- TRBJ2-5 few TRBV29-1 TGCAGCGTTGGGGGCTGGGATCAAGAGACCCAGTACTTC CSVGGWDQETQYF
- TRBJ2-5 - TRBV7-2 TGTGCCAGCAGCTTTGGAGGGAATGTCCAAGAGACCCAGTACTTC CASSFGGNVQETQYF
- TRBJ1-1 few TRBV18 TGTGCCAGCTCACCACCGAAGGAGACGGTGACCACTGAAGCTTTCTTT CASSPPKETVTTEAFF
- TRBJ2-5 - TRBV29-1 TGCAGCGTTGAAGGGGATTTACGGGGGACTGAGACCCAGTACTTC CSVEGDLRGTETQYF
TRBD1 TRBJ1-2 many TRBV20-1 TGCAGTGCCACCGGGACAGGGTATGGCTACACCTTC CSATGTGYGYTF
TRBD2 TRBJ2-3 few TRBV7-2 TGTGCCAGCAACGGGGCTAGCGGGGATACAGATACGCAGTATTTT CASNGASGDTDTQYF
TRBD2 TRBJ2-7 - TRBV7-2 TGTGCCAGCAGTTCGGGACTAGCGGTACCCTACGAGCAGTACTTC CASSSGLAVPYEQYF
- TRBJ2-7 - TRBV6-5 TGTGCCAGCAAATGGGTGACTAGGCAGTACTTC CASKWVTRQYF
- TRBJ1-1 - TRBV5-6 TGTGCCAGCAGCCTCGGCCCCAGGGACACTGAAGCTTTCTTT CASSLGPRDTEAFF
- TRBJ1-1 - TRBV7-9 TGTGCCAGCAGCGCCGAGACGTTTGAAGGCGCTGAAGCTTTCTTT CASSAETFEGAEAFF
- TRBJ2-7 - TRBV12-3/TRBV12-4 TGTGCCAGCAGTCAAAAACTCTACGAGCAGTACTTC CASSQKLYEQYF
- TRBJ2-3 - TRBV6-1 TGTGCCAGCAGTGAAGGACTCCTGGTTGCAGATACGCAGTATTTT CASSEGLLVADTQYF
- TRBJ1-2 - TRBV7-2 TGTGCCAGCAGCTTAGTAGTGCAGGCCTCTAACTATGGCTACACCTTC CASSLVVQASNYGYTF
TRBD1 TRBJ2-3 - TRBV28 TGTGCCAGCAGGCCAGAAAGGGGGCTTGCAGATACGCAGTATTTT CASRPERGLADTQYF
- TRBJ1-2 many TRBV6-2/TRBV6-3 TGTGCCAGCAGTTACGGGCCCTACTATGGCTACACCTTC CASSYGPYYGYTF